This TCR beta chain emerged from a study of T-cell memory formation after mild COVID-19. Study-wide points: Later expanders leaned CD4+, whereas day 15 to 85 contracting clones were balanced CD4/CD8. Contracting CD4+ clones were located mainly in CM and EM, and CD8+ clones in EMRA.

The CDR3 totals 12 residues. With 5 bases removed from V and 5 bases from J, the gap between germline ends came to 10 bases. This clonotype is a singleton in its sample. The antigen remains undetermined. MiXCR, applied by TCRdb to the 5' RACE reads, yields one record per CDR3 protein. The sample contains about 440,000 distinct CDR3 sequences, 20% of which appear only once. This chain links TRBV12-3 or TRBV12-4 with TRBJ2-7; D possibly corresponds to TRBD1 (5 bases). The clonotype originates from an adult woman who had mild COVID-19 (a few samples of this study predate the infection). Cell type and time point are not known. What was sequenced was PBMCs or a T cell subset sorted from them (not recorded which). CDR3 region: CASSRNRNEQYF. DNA for the CDR3: TGTGCCAGCAGTCGGAACAGGAACGAGCAGTACTTC.